Below are 14 T cell receptor beta chains sequenced from a single sample in a study of CD8+ T cells in alopecia areata. Reverse transcription of extracted RNA yielded cDNA, which provided the sequencing template. Repertoires were generated with immunoSEQ multiplex PCR, while TCRdb's copy carries only in-frame clones and drops some. The sample presents over 250,000 clones, none singletons. Sorting relied on CD4, CD8alpha, NKG2D, NKG2ACE and other markers applied to pooled cutaneous lymph node cells. The sequencing sample was made of CD4+ T cells sorted from a lymph node. The receptors here all came from a C3H/HeJ mouse with alopecia areata. For this mouse line, the MHC haplotype is H2-k.

This clone was counted between two and nine times. Here the gene names and germline are mouse. The CDR3 goes on 4 residues after the read ends, and that part is filled in from the germline J gene. This chain connects TRBV13-3 to TRBJ2-5; 7 nucleotides match TRBD2. Germline loops: CDR1 NNHDY, CDR2 SYVADS. V shed 5 bases, J shed 0 bases, and the junction held 6 bases outside the gene matches. This CDR3 region has 15 residues. The part of the CDR3 DNA that was read is TGTGCCAGCAGCCCTGACTGGGCGAACCAAGAC. It encodes CASSPDWANQD. The entire CDR3 is CASSPDWANQDTQYF. Variable domain in full (rest from reference TRBV13-3 and TRBJ2-5): EAAVTQSPRSKVAVTGGKVTLSCHQTNNHDYMYWYRQDTGHGLRLIHYSYVADSTEKGDIPDGYKASRPSQENFSLILELASLSQTAVYFCASSPDWANQDTQYFGPGTRLLVL.

This clone was counted only a few times. The gene names given are mouse names. The CDR3 goes on 4 residues after the read ends, and that part is filled in from the germline J gene. This specimen includes other DNA sequences encoding the same CDR3. The V gene is TRBV5, the J gene TRBJ2-5, with 9 bases identical to TRBD2. The CDR3 consists of 16 residues. The V and J ends lost 4 bases and 0 bases, in that order; junction bases with no gene match: 5. Germline V gene sequence: CDR1 LGHNA, CDR2 YNLKQL (reference sequence). CDR3 loop: CASSPRLGANQDTQYF. The DNA read from the CDR3 is TGTGCCAGCAGCCCTCGACTGGGGGCGAACCAAGAC.

The sample holds a few counts of this clone. Gene names refer to mouse genes. The read ends 4 residues before the CDR3 terminus; that terminus is restored from the germline J gene. V is TRBV1 and J is TRBJ2-3, with TRBD2 matching over 12 bases. The J segment lost 2 bases and the V segment lost 4 bases, leaving 4 bases of the junction unmatched. CDR3 length: 16 residues. Germline V gene sequence: CDR1 NSQYPW, CDR2 LRSPGD (reference sequence). CDR3 bases read: TGCACCTGCAGTGGACTGGGGGGGCGCCTTGCAGAA. This translates into CTCSGLGGRLAE. The entire CDR3 is CTCSGLGGRLAETLYF. Combining the CDR3 with reference TRBV1 and TRBJ2-3 gives the whole variable domain VTLLEQNPRWRLVPRGQAVNLRCILKNSQYPWMSWYQQDLQKQLQWLFTLRSPGDKEVKSLPGADYLATRVTDTELRLQVANMSQGRTLYCTCSGLGGRLAETLYFGSGTRLTVL.

In its sample, this clone was seen a few times. Mouse gene names and germline throughout. The CDR3 end falls 4 residues outside the read, so it is completed with the germline J gene. This sample includes further DNA sequences coding for the same CDR3. The V gene is TRBV1, the J gene TRBJ2-1, with 7 bases aligning to TRBD2. With V trimmed by 4 bases and J by 1 base, 1 base remained unmatched. Germline CDR1 NSQYPW, CDR2 LRSPGD (reference sequence). The CDR3 extends over 14 amino acids. CDR3 DNA, as far as it was read: TGCACCTGCAGTGTGGGGGGAAACTATGCT. Translation: CTCSVGGNYA. Given in full, the CDR3 is CTCSVGGNYAEQFF.

A few counts support this clone. These gene names are mouse names. The read finishes 4 residues shy of the CDR3 end, and the germline J gene is used to complete it. This chain joins TRBV1 and TRBJ1-2; a possible D gene is TRBD1 (5 bases). V was cut by 6 bases and J by 3 bases, with 11 bases left in between. The germline V gene has CDR1 NSQYPW and CDR2 LRSPGD (reference sequence). The CDR3 loop spans 13 amino acids. The CDR3 region is CTCSLGQDSDYTF. Incomplete CDR3 DNA: TGCACCTGCAGCCTGGGGCAGGACTCC.

This clone was counted between two and nine times. Gene names and germline match the mouse. Read sequence stops 4 residues before the CDR3 end, and the germline J gene provides the missing end. The sample contains more than one DNA sequence encoding this CDR3. The chain carries TRBV1 and TRBJ2-4; TRBD2 matches 7 bases. The CDR3 is made up of 14 amino acids. V was pared by 3 bases and J by 1 base, with 1 base of the junction left unmatched. Germline lookup yields CDR1 NSQYPW and CDR2 LRSPGD (reference sequence). The DNA read from the CDR3 is TGCACCTGCAGTGCTCTGGGGGGTCAAAAC. Translation: CTCSALGGQN. The full-length CDR3 reads as CTCSALGGQNTLYF.

As concerns this clone: Genes and germline are mouse. The CDR3: CASSPLGGREYEQYF. The CDR3 bases that were read are TGTGCCAGCAGCCCCCTGGGGGGGCGCGAGTAT. This rearrangement joins TRBV5 to TRBJ2-7; 10 nucleotides line up with TRBD2. The read falls 4 residues short of the CDR3 end, and the missing part is taken from the germline J gene. The length of the CDR3 is 15 residues. From germline, CDR1 is LGHNA and CDR2 YNLKQL (reference sequence).

A few counts support this clone. Any gene name here is a mouse gene name. The CDR3 is cut off 3 residues early in the read; its end comes from the germline J gene. This chain links TRBV5 with TRBJ1-6; D is ambiguous. TRBJ1-6 counts as an open reading frame of uncertain function. The germline CDR1 and CDR2 sequences are LGHNA and YNLKQL (reference sequence). V was cut by 4 bases and J by 4 bases, with 11 bases left in between. The CDR3 totals 15 residues. The covered CDR3 bases are TGTGCCAGCAGCCGCCGACAAACATATAATTCGCCC. Translating it yields CASSRRQTYNSP. The entire CDR3 protein is CASSRRQTYNSPLYF.

This clone has a handful of counts. Genes and germline are mouse. The read terminates 4 residues ahead of where the CDR3 ends, so the germline J gene completes it. This chain connects TRBV13-1 to TRBJ2-4; tentative D call: TRBD1 (7 bases). CDR3 size: 15 residues. Germline V CDR1 and CDR2: NSHNY, SYGAGN. The CDR3 is CASSDARQGGNTLYF. CDR3 DNA, as far as it was read: TGTGCCAGCAGTGATGCACGGCAGGGGGGAAAC.

This clone has just a few counts. Genes and germline are mouse. The read ends 3 residues early relative to the CDR3; the germline J gene fills the gap. J is TRBJ1-6 and V is TRBV31; possibly TRBD1 for D (6 bases). TRBJ1-6 is classed as an ORF, of uncertain function. The CDR3 covers 15 residues. Germline-derived CDR1 and CDR2 are GKSSPN and SITVG. V was trimmed by 1 base and J by 1 base, leaving 8 bases between them. The CDR3 is CAWSHDRSYNSPLYF. The CDR3 DNA, read in part, is TGTGCCTGGAGTCATGACAGGTCCTATAATTCGCCC.

As for this clone: Gene and germline names: mouse. The read comes to an end 4 residues before the CDR3 does, leaving the germline J gene to fill in the end. The chain is built from TRBV13-1 and TRBJ2-1; 10 nucleotides agree with TRBD2. V lost 3 bases and J lost 5; bases outside the gene matches: 5. This CDR3 contains 15 residues. Per germline, CDR1 NSHNY and CDR2 SYGAGN. The DNA read from the CDR3 is TGTGCCAGCAGTGCGACTGGGGGGACCCATGCT. This encodes CASSATGGTHA. The CDR3 in its entirety is CASSATGGTHAEQFF.

This clone was counted a few times. Mouse germline and gene names are used. The CDR3 end lies 4 residues beyond the end of the read and is filled in from the germline J gene. The chain has TRBV5 and TRBJ1-1; D unclear. This CDR3 contains 12 residues. The V gene lost 3 bases and the J gene lost 4 bases, with 6 bases spanning the gap. The germline gives CDR1 LGHNA, CDR2 YNLKQL (reference sequence). The sequenced CDR3 bases are TGTGCCAGCAGCCACATATCCACA. As protein: CASSHIST. The full-length CDR3 reads as CASSHISTEVFF.

For this clone: Germline and genes: mouse. With the read ending 3 residues before the CDR3 end, the germline J gene is used to fill in that end. The rearrangement links TRBV13-1 to TRBJ1-6, with D uncertain. Being an ORF, TRBJ1-6 has a function that is uncertain. CDR1 and CDR2 (germline): NSHNY, SYGAGN. V was cut by 1 base and J by 3 bases, with 5 bases left in between. This CDR3 region has 14 residues. The CDR3 DNA, read in part, is TGTGCCAGCAGTGATCAGATCTATAATTCGCCC. It is translated as CASSDQIYNSP. The whole CDR3 sequence is CASSDQIYNSPLYF.

Points on this clone: Germline and genes: mouse. The sequence runs out 4 residues before the end of the CDR3; the remainder is reconstructed from the germline J gene. This same CDR3 is encoded by further DNA sequences in the sample. The chain uses TRBV5 and TRBJ2-1; TRBD1 is a possible D gene (5 bases). This CDR3 is 14 amino acids long. V lost 0 bases, J lost 3 bases, and 6 bases lay in between. Germline V gene sequence: CDR1 LGHNA, CDR2 YNLKQL (reference sequence). The CDR3 is CASSQEDSYAEQFF. The sequenced CDR3 bases are TGTGCCAGCAGCCAAGAAGACAGCTATGCT.